One sample yielded the 30 T cell receptor beta chains listed below, sequenced in a study of shared clonotypes between healthy human individuals (dated by TCRdb to between 2020 and 2021). CD8 naive samples were CD45RO-negative cells positively selected for CCR7, giving a CD45RA+CCR7+ population that excluded TemRA cells. Receptors were amplified or captured by the immunoSEQ multiplex PCR assay. TCRdb carries this immuneACCESS record with in-frame sequences only. Its versions omit some clonotypes, under half of them owing to an unresolved V gene in the studies checked, with the rest unexplained. The sample table holds approximately 2,000,000 clones, of which around 93% were seen once. Approximately 1.6% of the sample rests with the top ten. Material: naive CD8+ T cells from PBMCs. The cell subset or site label here, explained by the study, means: CD45RA+CCR7+. The receptors derive from a man between 18 and 29 years old in good health. Some clones in this sample may be carry-over from other donors' samples.

The chain combines TRBV10-1 with TRBJ1-3; tentatively, D is TRBD1 (5 bases). Germline CDR1 reads WNHNN; CDR2 reads SYGVQD (reference sequence). Trimming removed 8 bases from V and 0 bases from J, with 14 bases in between. The CDR3 covers 15 residues. DNA of the CDR3: TGCGCCAGCGGCCTCGGACACCGCTCTGGAAACACCATATATTTT. Its protein is CASGLGHRSGNTIYF.

This chain connects TRBV27 to TRBJ1-5; D might be TRBD1 (6 bases). The CDR3 sequence is 15 residues long. The germline CDR1 and CDR2 sequences are MNHEY and SMNVEV (reference sequence). Trimming stripped 0 bases from V and 7 bases from J, with 13 bases between. The CDR3 DNA reads TGTGCCAGCAGTTTATCAGCAGGGGCCGACCAGCCCCAGCATTTT. It is translated as CASSLSAGADQPQHF.

V and J are TRBV4-3 and TRBJ2-3; D remains ambiguous. Germline CDR1 is LGHNA and CDR2 is YSLEER. The CDR3 is made up of 14 amino acids. Deletions cut 3 bases from V and 7 bases from J, with 14 bases between. For the CDR3, the DNA is TGCGCCAGCAGCCAGGGGTTAGTCCCTAATACGCAGTATTTT. Protein sequence: CASSQGLVPNTQYF.

Details on this clone: Other DNA variants within this sample encode the same CDR3. The J gene is TRBJ2-1, the V gene TRBV7-9; 9 bases agree with TRBD1. Germline V gives CDR1 SEHNR, CDR2 FQNEAQ (reference sequence). The trim removed 4 bases at V and 7 bases at J, leaving 5 bases unmatched. CDR3 length: 14 amino acids. CDR3 sequence (DNA): TGTGCCAGCAGCTCTTTCGACAGGGGGAATGAGCAGTTCTTC. Translating it yields CASSSFDRGNEQFF.

The V and J genes are TRBV27 and TRBJ2-2, with 7 nucleotides matching TRBD2. Germline V lookup: CDR1 MNHEY, CDR2 SMNVEV (reference sequence). This CDR3 is built from 18 residues. With V trimmed by 0 bases and J by 3 bases, 10 bases remained unmatched. DNA of the CDR3: TGTGCCAGCAGTTTATCCCCCGGGGCGGGAGTACACACCGGGGAGCTGTTTTTT. This gives the protein CASSLSPGAGVHTGELFF.

J is TRBJ1-2 and V is TRBV30; weak D call: TRBD1 (5 bases). Germline loops: CDR1 GTSNPN, CDR2 SVGIG (reference sequence). The CDR3 spans 12 residues. Trimming stripped 1 base from V and 5 bases from J, with 8 bases between. CDR3 in DNA: TGTGCCTGGAGTGGGGGGGAGTATGGCTACACCTTC. Translation gives CAWSGGEYGYTF.

The gene calls are TRBV15 and TRBJ2-3; 8 bases are a match to TRBD1. The germline V gene encodes CDR1 LNHNV and CDR2 YYDKDF (reference sequence). CDR3 size: 17 residues. After removal of 3 bases from V and 1 base from J, the junction contained 9 bases not matched to a gene. The CDR3 reads CATSSGQGKLGTDTQYF. CDR3 DNA: TGTGCCACCAGCAGTGGACAGGGAAAATTAGGCACAGATACGCAGTATTTT.

The gene calls are TRBV7-2 and TRBJ2-7, with D tentatively TRBD1 (6 bases). Germline CDR1 reads SGHTA; CDR2 reads FQGNSA. This CDR3 is 15 amino acids long. V shed 1 base and J shed 4 bases, with 14 bases lying between them. CDR3 amino acids: CASSLVHGTLYEQYF. The CDR3 bases are TGTGCCAGCAGCTTAGTTCACGGGACACTTTACGAGCAGTACTTC.

The genes are TRBV6-1 and TRBJ1-1; perhaps TRBD1 as D (5 bases). This CDR3 has 15 residues. CDR1 and CDR2 from the germline V gene are MNHNS and SASEGT. Between the trimmed V and J ends, which lost 7 bases and 3 bases, there was a span of 18 bases. This chain's CDR3 is CASTVGRVGDTEAFF. The CDR3 DNA is TGTGCCAGCACGGTTGGACGGGTAGGGGACACTGAAGCTTTCTTT.

This clone was seen a handful of times. The chain has TRBV10-3 and TRBJ2-3; tentative D call: TRBD1 (5 bases). This CDR3 has 15 amino acids. V lost 6 bases and J lost 1, with 14 bases in between. The germline V gene has CDR1 ENHRY and CDR2 SYGVKD. The CDR3 coding sequence is TGTGCCATCAGCCTAGGGGCATTTCGCACAGATACGCAGTATTTT. Translating it yields CAISLGAFRTDTQYF.

This chain links TRBV6-5 with TRBJ1-4; D gene unclear. The V end was cut by 2 bases, the J end by 3 bases, with 7 bases between. This CDR3 region has 14 residues. Per germline, CDR1 MNHEY and CDR2 SVGAGI. CDR3 DNA: TGTGCCAGCAGTTACGACGGGTCTAATGAAAAACTGTTTTTT. Protein product: CASSYDGSNEKLFF.

Turning to this clone: The same CDR3 can be traced to other DNA sequences in this sample. The chain joins TRBV28 to TRBJ1-2; no reliable D call. Deletions cut 5 bases from V and 7 bases from J, with 14 bases between. The CDR3 extends over 13 amino acids. The germline V gene encodes CDR1 MDHEN and CDR2 SYDVKM. CDR3 DNA sequence: TGTGCCAGCAGTCCGTTCTTACTGGGTGGCTACACCTTC. Translating gives CASSPFLLGGYTF.

This chain joins TRBV27 and TRBJ2-2; TRBD2 is a possible D gene (5 bases). V was cut by 9 bases and J by 5 bases, with 22 bases left in between. The CDR3 contains 16 residues. CDR1 and CDR2 from the germline V gene are MNHEY and SMNVEV (reference sequence). The DNA for the CDR3 is TGTGCCAGTTTAACGAAAGGTGGGAGTGAAACCGGGGAGCTGTTTTTT. Amino acids: CASLTKGGSETGELFF.

The chain has TRBV28 and TRBJ1-5, with 10 positions matching TRBD1. Trimming cost V 1 base and J 6 bases; bases outside gene matches: 6. This CDR3 contains 16 residues. Per the germline V gene, CDR1 is MDHEN and CDR2 is SYDVKM. The CDR3 nucleotides read TGTGCCAGCAGTTTATTGCGGGACAGGGGAACTCAGCCCCAGCATTTT. Its protein is CASSLLRDRGTQPQHF.

This chain uses TRBV9 with TRBJ2-6; no clear D. Trimming cost V 6 bases and J 2 bases, with 15 bases left between them. The CDR3 consists of 16 residues. Germline V gene data show CDR1 as SGDLS and CDR2 as YYNGEE. CDR3 nucleotides: TGTGCCAGCAAGGACGAACCCTCGGCTGGGGCCAACGTCCTGACTTTC. This codes for CASKDEPSAGANVLTF.

This clone was picked up one time. The gene calls are TRBV9 and TRBJ1-3; D is possibly TRBD1 (5 bases). V was cut by 0 bases and J by 0 bases, with 10 bases left in between. CDR3 length: 16 amino acids. The germline V gene has CDR1 SGDLS and CDR2 YYNGEE. Here the CDR3 DNA reads TGTGCCAGCAGCGTAGGGGACGGGGACTCTGGAAACACCATATATTTT. This encodes CASSVGDGDSGNTIYF.

The rearrangement uses TRBV4-2 and TRBJ2-2; TRBD2 matches at 8 bases. Germline CDR1 and CDR2: LGHNA and YNFKEQ. This CDR3 spans 16 amino acids. With 2 bases clipped from V and 4 bases from J, the junction kept 6 bases outside the gene matches. The CDR3 sequence: CASSQFGGVVTGELFF. As DNA, the CDR3 is TGTGCCAGCAGCCAATTCGGGGGGGTGGTCACCGGGGAGCTGTTTTTT.

Concerning this clone: Distinct nucleotide sequences in the sample also encode this CDR3. The gene calls are TRBV6-1 and TRBJ2-7; maybe TRBD2 (5 bases). V gave up 1 base and J gave up 4 bases, with 8 bases separating them. Per the germline V gene, CDR1 is MNHNS and CDR2 is SASEGT. This CDR3 has 13 residues. CDR3 sequence reads: CASSEVGGYEQYF. The CDR3 DNA sequence: TGTGCCAGCAGTGAAGTAGGAGGTTACGAGCAGTACTTC.

The chain links TRBV19 to TRBJ1-1, with D unclear. The CDR3 length is 15 residues. The germline V gene has CDR1 LNHDA and CDR2 SQIVND (reference sequence). The ends were cut back, 5 bases at V and 2 bases at J, with 15 bases in the middle. As DNA, the CDR3 is TGTGCCAGTAGTGGCTTAGTTTCAGTAAACACTGAAGCTTTCTTT. It codes for CASSGLVSVNTEAFF.

This chain uses TRBV28 with TRBJ2-7; no firm D call. The germline V and J ends were trimmed by 1 base and 6 bases, with 4 bases remaining between them. CDR3 length: 11 amino acids. Germline CDR1 reads MDHEN; CDR2 reads SYDVKM. CDR3 in DNA: TGTGCCAGCAGTTTATTCCCCGAGCAGTACTTC. It translates to CASSLFPEQYF.

The V call is TRBV4-3, the J call TRBJ2-5, with D perhaps TRBD2 (5 bases). The V end was cut by 0 bases, the J end by 0 bases, with 11 bases between. The germline V gene has CDR1 LGHNA and CDR2 YSLEER. The CDR3 is 16 residues long. CDR3: CASSQESAGNQETQYF. CDR3 sequence (DNA): TGCGCCAGCAGCCAAGAATCCGCGGGCAACCAAGAGACCCAGTACTTC.

The chain links TRBV7-2 to TRBJ1-1; 9 bases align to TRBD1. Germline V gene data show CDR1 as SGHTA and CDR2 as FQGNSA. Trimming removed 7 bases from V and 3 bases from J; junction bases left unmatched: 12. This CDR3 comprises 16 residues. The CDR3 coding sequence is TGTGCCAGCACCCCCTCGGGACAGGGAGGACACACTGAAGCTTTCTTT. As protein: CASTPSGQGGHTEAFF. Filled out from reference TRBV7-2 and TRBJ1-1, the complete variable domain reads GAGVSQSPSNKVTEKGKDVELRCDPISGHTALYWYRQSLGQGLEFLIYFQGNSAPDKSGLPSDRFSAERTGGSVSTLTIQRTQQEDSAVYLCASTPSGQGGHTEAFFGQGTRLTVV.

The chain carries TRBV5-6 and TRBJ1-5; D may be TRBD1 (5 bases). Between the trimmed V and J ends, which lost 0 bases and 5 bases, there was a span of 9 bases. Germline assignment: CDR1 SGHDT and CDR2 YYEEEE. This CDR3 has 14 amino acids. The CDR3 loop reads CASSLGQGDQPQHF. The CDR3 region has the DNA TGTGCCAGCAGCTTGGGGCAGGGCGATCAGCCCCAGCATTTT.

This chain joins TRBV27 and TRBJ1-3; D gene unclear. The length of the CDR3 is 13 residues. The V end was cut by 7 bases, the J end by 0 bases, with 7 bases between. Germline CDR1 reads MNHEY; CDR2 reads SMNVEV (reference sequence). The CDR3 nucleotides read TGTGCCAGCAAGTTTGTCTCTGGAAACACCATATATTTT. Its protein is CASKFVSGNTIYF.

This clone was detected once. The genes are TRBV11-3 and TRBJ2-1; TRBD2 matches 14 bases. The CDR3 is 15 residues long. Looked up from germline, CDR1 is SGHNT and CDR2 is YENEEA. Germline trimming cut 5 bases from V and 9 bases from J; bases unmatched to any gene: 6. CDR3 sequence (DNA): TGTGCCAGCAGCCCCCGGACTAGCGGGAGGAGTGAGCAGTTCTTC. This encodes CASSPRTSGRSEQFF.

J is TRBJ2-1 and V is TRBV4-1; D is possibly TRBD1 (6 bases). Germline V gives CDR1 MGHRA, CDR2 YSYEKL. This CDR3 has 17 amino acids. V dropped 0 bases and J dropped 4 bases, with 16 bases sitting between them. CDR3 sequence: CASSQEWDNPPYNEQFF. As DNA, the CDR3 is TGCGCCAGCAGCCAAGAATGGGACAACCCACCATACAATGAGCAGTTCTTC.

This chain joins TRBV10-3 and TRBJ1-2; perhaps TRBD1 as D (6 bases). The CDR3 has 17 residues. Trimming removed 2 bases at V and 4 bases at J, with 20 bases between. Germline V gene data show CDR1 as ENHRY and CDR2 as SYGVKD. The CDR3 DNA reads TGTGCCATCAGTGAGGGGCAGGGGTCGGTCAGGATCTATGGCTACACCTTC. This sequence encodes CAISEGQGSVRIYGYTF.

This clone was found a few times. The J gene is TRBJ1-1, the V gene TRBV4-2; TRBD1 is a possible D gene (5 bases). This CDR3 has 15 amino acids. CDR1 and CDR2 (germline): LGHNA, YNFKEQ. V was cut by 0 bases and J by 4 bases, with 12 bases left in between. CDR3 sequence: CASSQDGGSGTEAFF. CDR3 DNA sequence: TGTGCCAGCAGCCAAGACGGGGGGTCGGGCACTGAAGCTTTCTTT.

This clone was recorded once. V gene TRBV18 combines with J gene TRBJ1-2; maybe TRBD1 (5 bases). The V gene lost 3 bases and the J gene lost 7 bases, with 12 bases spanning the gap. The V gene's germline CDR1 is KGHSH and CDR2 LQKENI. The CDR3 is 13 residues long. DNA of the CDR3: TGTGCCAGCTCACCCGGGACTGCAGTTGGCTACACCTTC. Protein sequence: CASSPGTAVGYTF.

This sequence joins TRBV27 and TRBJ1-4; TRBD1 might be the D (5 bases). Trimming pared 7 bases from V and 4 bases from J, leaving 13 bases between. CDR1 MNHEY and CDR2 SMNVEV come from the germline V gene (reference sequence). There are 14 residues in the CDR3. The DNA for the CDR3 is TGTGCCAGCACCTGGGGGGGAGGTAATGAAAAACTGTTTTTT. Protein: CASTWGGGNEKLFF. The whole variable domain, filled in from reference TRBV27 and TRBJ1-4, reads EAQVTQNPRYLITVTGKKLTVTCSQNMNHEYMSWYRQDPGLGLRQIYYSMNVEVTDKGDVPEGYKVSRKEKRNFPLILESPSPNQTSLYFCASTWGGGNEKLFFGSGTQLSVL.